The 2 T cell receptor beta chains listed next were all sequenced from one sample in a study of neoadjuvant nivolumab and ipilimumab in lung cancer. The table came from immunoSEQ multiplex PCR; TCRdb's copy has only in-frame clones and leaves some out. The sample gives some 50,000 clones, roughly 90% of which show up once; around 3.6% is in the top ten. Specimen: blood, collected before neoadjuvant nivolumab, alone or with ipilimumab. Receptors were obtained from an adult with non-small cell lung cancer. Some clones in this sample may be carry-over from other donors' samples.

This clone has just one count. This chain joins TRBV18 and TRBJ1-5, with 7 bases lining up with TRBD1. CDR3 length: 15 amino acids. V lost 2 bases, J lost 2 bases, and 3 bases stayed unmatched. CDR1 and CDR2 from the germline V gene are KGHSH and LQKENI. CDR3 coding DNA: TGTGCCAGCTCACCAGGGCAGGGGGGCAATCAGCCCCAGCATTTT. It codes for CASSPGQGGNQPQHF. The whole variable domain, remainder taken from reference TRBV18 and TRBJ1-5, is NAGVMQNPRHLVRRRGQEARLRCSPMKGHSHVYWYRQLPEEGLKFMVYLQKENIIDESGMPKERFSAEFPKEGPSILRIQQVVRGDSAAYFCASSPGQGGNQPQHFGDGTRLSIL.

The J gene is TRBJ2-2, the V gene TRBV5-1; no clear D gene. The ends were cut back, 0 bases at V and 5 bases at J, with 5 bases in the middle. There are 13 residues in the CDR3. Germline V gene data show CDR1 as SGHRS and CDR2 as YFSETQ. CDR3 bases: TGCGCCAGCAGCTTGGCTTTAACCGGGGAGCTGTTTTTT. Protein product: CASSLALTGELFF.